This T cell receptor beta chain was identified during a study of T cell responses to AZD1222 COVID-19 vaccine. General study findings and limits: Mostly white British, mostly female donors; authors suggested clonal diversity may be underestimated. Two AZD1222 administrations were followed by greater Spike-specific TCR breadth and depth. Across spike, vaccine-associated CD4 TCRs were found, dominant at 160-218 and 743-854. Repertoire sampling occurred only after the peak T cell response.

V lost 2 bases to trimming and J lost 4 bases, with 8 bases between them. CDR1 and CDR2 (germline): SGHAT, FQNNGV. The length of the CDR3 is 13 residues. Concerning this clone itself: Its antigen is unidentified.

Clones were read by immunoSEQ multiplex PCR, and TCRdb kept only the in-frame ones, dropping some. This sample has about 150,000 clones, with around 90% found just once. This TCR came from an adult in good health. The chain carries TRBV11-2 and TRBJ1-1; D possibly corresponds to TRBD1 (5 bases). Specimen: peripheral blood, collected on day 0 of AZD1222 vaccination. CDR3 nucleotides: TGTGCCAGCAGCTTAAAAAGGGGCACTGAAGCTTTCTTT. The encoded protein is CASSLKRGTEAFF.